The present T cell receptor (beta chain) was sequenced within a study of cytomegalovirus exposure and HLA in healthy donors. General study points: Highly shared sequence variants in one cluster were likely a sequencing artifact. A missense DCLRE1C variant was associated with V- and J-gene trimming of TCR beta chains in a later analysis, and an independent cohort replicated the association. Later analysis identified around 15,000 TCR beta sequences associated with HLA alleles, using a false discovery rate threshold of 0.05. In terms of immune exposure information, only CMV serostatus was available.

In the PCR, 60 Vbeta and 13 Jbeta primers were used. Clones were read by immunoSEQ multiplex PCR, and TCRdb kept only the in-frame ones, dropping some. There are around 170,000 clones in the sample; around 80% occur only once, and around 0.52% lies in the top ten. The CDR3 has 18 amino acids. In germline, CDR1 is MNHEY, CDR2 SMNVEV (reference sequence). Trimming took off 3 bases at V and 1 base at J, with 21 bases between the two ends. Of note for this clone: The antigen remains unidentified.

The V and J genes are TRBV27 and TRBJ1-1; no firm D call. Sequencing was performed on PBMCs. The source is a woman between 45 and 65 years old in good health and CMV-seronegative. This chain's CDR3 is CASSFQTWSPSGNTEAFF. In DNA, the CDR3 is TGTGCCAGCAGTTTCCAAACTTGGTCCCCATCAGGGAACACTGAAGCTTTCTTT.